This T cell receptor (beta chain) emerged from a study of control samples from healthy donors and cancer patients. Only in-frame clones appear in the TCRdb table, and some are missing; sequencing was by immunoSEQ multiplex PCR. The sample has some 220,000 clones, around 94% seen once. Germline CDR1 SGHRS, CDR2 YFSETQ. The CDR3 loop spans 17 amino acids. Deletions cut 1 base from V and 0 bases from J, with 14 bases between. V is TRBV5-1 and J is TRBJ2-1; perhaps TRBD2 as D (5 bases). The TCR sequence derives from a man in his fifties or sixties in good health. The sequenced sample consisted of blood. CDR3 residues: CASSLRTAGFSYNEQFF. The CDR3, as DNA: TGCGCCAGCAGCTTGAGGACTGCCGGATTCTCCTACAATGAGCAGTTCTTC.